This T cell receptor beta chain was retrieved from a study of molecular identifiers for immune sequencing clone quantification. This clonotype was detected ten times or more. Its antigen is currently unknown. Germline V gives CDR1 SQVTM, CDR2 ANQGSEA. CDR3 size: 12 residues. V gave up 0 bases and J gave up 12 bases, with 14 bases separating them. Findings and limits, study-wide: More than 97% of effector molecules, versus under 1% of naive-cell molecules, belonged to clones above 20 RNA copies.

Bulk TCR libraries used previously described methods and listed TCR primers. Each CDR3 protein gets one entry after TCRdb re-called the PCR reads with MiXCR. The sample shows about 330,000 distinct CDR3 sequences, about 22% of them seen only once. Source material for naive CD8 libraries was roughly 18,000 to 1,100,000 sorted cells, with 10%, 30% or 50% RNA. The sorting of naive CD8 T cells used the CD8+CD4-CCR7+CD45RA+ phenotype. The sequenced material came from naive CD8+ T cells from blood, with Jurkat cell RNA spiked in. Subset here: FACS-sorted CD8+CD4-CCR7+CD45RA+ naive T cells. The origin of this receptor is a human donor in good health. Some libraries in this study had Jurkat cell RNA spiked in. The V gene is TRBV29-1, the J gene TRBJ1-1, with a possible D match to TRBD1 (6 bases). CDR3 region: CSVEDPGAKTFF. In DNA, the CDR3 is TGCAGCGTTGAAGATCCGGGGGCGAAAACTTTCTTT. The full variable domain, rest sourced from reference TRBV29-1 and TRBJ1-1, is SAVISQKPSRDICQRGTSLTIQCQVDSQVTMMFWYRQQPGQSLTLIATANQGSEATYESGFVIDKFPISRPNLTFSTLTVSNMSPEDSSIYLCSVEDPGAKTFFGQGTRLTVV.